What follows describes a single TCR beta chain. Its antigen is undetermined. In germline, CDR1 is SGHVS, CDR2 FNYEAQ. V lost 1 base, J lost 4 bases, and 12 bases lay in between. This CDR3 is built from 15 residues. This record comes from a study of long-term antiretroviral therapy in people with HIV. Study information: About a decade before 2015, the earliest samples were taken when ART was typically delayed. General observations from the study: Clonal expansions arising prior to ART prevailed in the repertoire at every time point. CDR3 length ranges were narrower in HIV repertoires than in controls.

Assay version v3.0 of immunoSEQ was used, and it was run at survey level. Here immunoSEQ multiplex PCR was the method, and the copy in TCRdb shows in-frame clones only, minus some. Here the sample spans about 15,000 clones, about 88% being singletons. Sequenced material: unsorted PBMCs, taken 6.9 years after starting antiretroviral therapy. This sequence originates from a man aged 45-60 years with HIV. The J gene is TRBJ2-3, the V gene TRBV7-6; D is ambiguous. DNA of the CDR3: TGTGCCAGCAGCTTAGATTGGCGCCCGCCAGATACGCAGTATTTT. Amino acids: CASSLDWRPPDTQYF. The full variable domain, in which reference TRBV7-6 and TRBJ2-3 provide the parts outside the CDR3, is GAGVSQSPRYKVTKRGQDVALRCDPISGHVSLYWYRQALGQGPEFLTYFNYEAQQDKSGLPNDRFSAERPEGSISTLTIQRTEQRDSAMYRCASSLDWRPPDTQYFGPGTRLTVL.